This T cell receptor beta chain was documented in a study of molecular identifiers for immune sequencing clone quantification (dated by TCRdb to the late 2010s). Regarding the complete study: For a replicate experiment, the RNA from either approximately 20,000 or 100,000 naive CD8 T cells was divided into five aliquots, and four of those aliquots went on to sequencing. This methods study benchmarked molecular-identifier clustering-based TCR repertoire sequencing (MIDCIRS) and TCR RNA copy counting, using CD8 T cells to do so. What the authors observed across the whole study: Spiked-in Jurkat TCR RNA (about 10 copies' worth), which is not part of the donor repertoire, was contained in the naive libraries. Highly expanded clone sizes could be underestimated if identical TCR molecules share a barcode. In CMV-specific effector cells, clones with more than 20 RNA copies contained over 99% of molecules, whereas in naive cells such clones contained under 1% of molecules. Approximately 3.1 recovered TCR RNA copies per cell were obtained by modeling, versus about 9 by digital PCR, implying a capture efficiency of approximately 30%. Without barcode sub-clustering, chimeric consensus sequences inflated TCR diversity; chimeras reached as high as 47%. Even against a background of 750,000 to 1,000,000 naive CD8 T cells, spiked-in Jurkat TCR RNA amounting to a single cell's worth was reported to be detectable.

Naive CD8 T cell libraries were made from 20,000 to 1,000,000 sorted cells using 10%, 30% or 50% of purified RNA. On a BD FACSAria II, naive CD8 T cells were FACS-sorted as CD8+CD4-CCR7+CD45RA+ and collected into RLT Plus buffer. To test detection sensitivity, Jurkat RNA equal to ten TCR copies was added to samples of about 20,000-1,000,000 naive CD8 T cells. Enrichment of CD8 T cells was performed with RosetteSep CD8+ T Cell Enrichment Cocktail and Ficoll-Paque, after which ACK red cell lysis was carried out. Library creation used PCR. Sequencing took place on an Illumina HiSeq 4000. Bulk TCR libraries were made following a previously described method, with the TCR primers given in Table S5. The Qiagen AllPrep DNA/RNA kit was used to purify total RNA. Before any analysis, reads coming from multiple sequencing runs of the same library were combined into one pool. The paper's processing steps were these. Only reads with exact TCR constant sequence were kept, trimmed to 150 nt, and grouped by their 12-nt molecular barcodes. Reads inside each barcode group were sub-clustered using a 15% Levenshtein threshold, and a quality-weighted consensus sequence was constructed for each RNA molecule. Non-functional sequences were discarded, and so were lower-count sequences lying one edit away from another sequence. Barcode sub-clusters with fewer than 20% of the maximum read count were removed, based on fitting two negative binomial distributions. TCRdb's own reprocessing of the public reads used fastp at Q25 and MiXCR and kept productive beta chains. Each record represents a unique CDR3 protein, reported with the most common genes and DNA among its rows. The V and J calls shown here were made by TCRdb, not taken from the authors' results. The table for this sample lists about 640,000 distinct CDR3 sequences; 20% of them were counted only once. In total, the top ten clones hold roughly 0.9% of the sample.

This clonotype was detected ten times or more. The antigen this receptor binds is unknown. Base-call qualities are not available, and no considerably larger clone is one nucleotide away. Deletion took 5 bases off V and 4 bases off J, with a span of 18 bases between the germline ends. The germline V gene supplies CDR1 KGHDR and CDR2 SFDVKD. The CDR3 runs 16 amino acids, cysteine and phenylalanine included. The DNA shown is the 48-base CDR3, in frame from base 1. Sequencing used naive CD8+ T cells from blood, with Jurkat cell RNA spiked in. In the paper's terms, the cell subset or site label means: FACS-sorted CD8+CD4-CCR7+CD45RA+ naive T cells. This receptor was identified in a human donor in good health. Some libraries in this study had Jurkat cell RNA spiked in. In this chain, TRBV24-1 is recombined with TRBJ2-3; the D assignment is uncertain and may be TRBD1 or TRBD2, with 5 bases supporting each. The sequenced DNA is TGTGCCACCAGTGGCGAAGGGGCAAGGGGAGCAGATACGCAGTATTTT. It translates as CATSGEGARGADTQYF.